Here is one TCR beta chain with its context. The sample comes from a study of T cell changes during pregnancy in multiple sclerosis. CDR1 and CDR2 from the germline V gene are SGDLS and YYNGEE. V shed 0 bases and J shed 8 bases, with 11 bases lying between them. The CDR3 runs 13 residues. Method: immunoSEQ multiplex PCR; TCRdb's copy keeps in-frame clones and lacks some. The sample contains 35,000 to 45,000 clones, 87% of which appear only once. This chain links TRBV9 with TRBJ1-1; D is unclear. The clonotype originates from a female donor with multiple sclerosis, enrolled in a pregnancy study. The sequences come from CD4+ T cells from peripheral blood mononuclear cells, collected after pregnancy. CDR3 sequence reads: CASSVVGRSEAFF. CDR3 sequence (DNA): TGTGCCAGCAGCGTAGTGGGCAGGTCAGAAGCTTTCTTT.